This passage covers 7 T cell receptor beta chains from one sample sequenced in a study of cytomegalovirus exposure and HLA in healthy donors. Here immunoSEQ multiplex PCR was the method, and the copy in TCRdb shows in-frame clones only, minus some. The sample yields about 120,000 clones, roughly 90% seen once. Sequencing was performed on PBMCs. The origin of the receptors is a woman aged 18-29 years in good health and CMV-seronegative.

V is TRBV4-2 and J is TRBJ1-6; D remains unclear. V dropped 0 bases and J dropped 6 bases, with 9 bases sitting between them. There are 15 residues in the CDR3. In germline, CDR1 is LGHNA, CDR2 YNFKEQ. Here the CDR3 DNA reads TGTGCCAGCAGCCAAGATCCAGAGGGTAATTCACCCCTCCACTTT. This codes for CASSQDPEGNSPLHF.

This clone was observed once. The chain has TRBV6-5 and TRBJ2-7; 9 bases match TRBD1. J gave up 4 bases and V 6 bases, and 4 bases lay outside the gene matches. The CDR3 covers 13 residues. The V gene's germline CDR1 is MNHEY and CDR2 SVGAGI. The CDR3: CASRRQGEYEQYF. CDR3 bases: TGTGCCAGCAGAAGACAGGGGGAGTACGAGCAGTACTTC.

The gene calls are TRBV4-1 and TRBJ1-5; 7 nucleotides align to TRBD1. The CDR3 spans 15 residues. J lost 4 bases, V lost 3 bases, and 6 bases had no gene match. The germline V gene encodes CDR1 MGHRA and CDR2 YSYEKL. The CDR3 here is CASSQLQGINQPQHF. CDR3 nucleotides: TGCGCCAGCAGCCAGCTACAGGGGATAAATCAGCCCCAGCATTTT.

The CDR3 sequence is CASSLGSQVNTEAFF. DNA for the CDR3: TGTGCCAGCAGCTTGGGTTCCCAGGTGAACACTGAAGCTTTCTTT. The chain links TRBV5-4 to TRBJ1-1, with D unclear. Germline CDR1 SGHNT, CDR2 YYREEE (reference sequence). The CDR3 loop spans 15 amino acids. V dropped 0 bases and J dropped 0 bases, with 9 bases sitting between them.

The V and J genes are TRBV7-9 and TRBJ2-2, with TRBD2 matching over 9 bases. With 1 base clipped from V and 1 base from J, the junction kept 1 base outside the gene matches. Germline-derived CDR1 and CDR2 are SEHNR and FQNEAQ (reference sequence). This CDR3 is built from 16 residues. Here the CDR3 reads CASSLVSGGNTGELFF. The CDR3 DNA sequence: TGTGCCAGCAGCTTAGTTAGCGGGGGGAACACCGGGGAGCTGTTTTTT. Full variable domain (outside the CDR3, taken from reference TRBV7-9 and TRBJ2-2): DTGVSQNPRHKITKRGQNVTFRCDPISEHNRLYWYRQTLGQGPEFLTYFQNEAQLEKSRLLSDRFSAERPKGSFSTLEIQRTEQGDSAMYLCASSLVSGGNTGELFFGEGSRLTVL.

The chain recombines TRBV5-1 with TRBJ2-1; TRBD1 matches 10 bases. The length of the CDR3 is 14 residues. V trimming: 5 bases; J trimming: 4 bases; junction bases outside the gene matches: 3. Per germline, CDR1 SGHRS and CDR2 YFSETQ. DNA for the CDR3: TGCGCCAGCAGTCAGGACAGGGGGTACAATGAGCAGTTCTTC. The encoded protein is CASSQDRGYNEQFF.

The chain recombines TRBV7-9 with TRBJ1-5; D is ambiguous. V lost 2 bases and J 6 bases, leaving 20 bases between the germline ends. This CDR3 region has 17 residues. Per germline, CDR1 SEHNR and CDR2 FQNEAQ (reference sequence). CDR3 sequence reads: CASSLISEDYSGQPQHF. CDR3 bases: TGTGCCAGCAGCTTAATCTCAGAAGACTATTCAGGTCAGCCCCAGCATTTT.